This section outlines one TCR beta chain sequence together with its context. The record originates from a study of blood T cell repertoires in COVID-19. Looking at the study overall: Samples taken during acute and convalescent COVID-19 were collected in the United States, Italy and Spain. The cDNA or gDNA used as material had been derived from T cells, B-cell-depleted T cells, or PBMCs.

The CDR3 spans 17 residues. Trimming at V came to 2 bases and at J to 8 bases, leaving 14 bases not matched to a gene. Looked up from germline, CDR1 is MNHEY and CDR2 is SVGEGT. Per the authors' pipeline: Amplification from reference gene primers served as the basis for estimated nucleated cell counts. Sequencing used immunoSEQ multiplex PCR; TCRdb keeps in-frame clones, though not all of them. V and J calls and clone size follow that table, whereas D and trimming were derived from the DNA. The sample shows a few hundred thousand clones, roughly 86% of them seen only once. The rearrangement joins TRBV6-2 or TRBV6-3 to TRBJ2-1; 8 bases agree with TRBD1. Sequencing used peripheral blood. The origin of this receptor is a man between 60 and 75 years old with acute or convalescent COVID-19. As DNA, the CDR3 is TGTGCCAGCAGTTACCGTCTTCAGGGCAGGGGGCCGGATGAGCAGTTCTTC. It encodes CASSYRLQGRGPDEQFF.